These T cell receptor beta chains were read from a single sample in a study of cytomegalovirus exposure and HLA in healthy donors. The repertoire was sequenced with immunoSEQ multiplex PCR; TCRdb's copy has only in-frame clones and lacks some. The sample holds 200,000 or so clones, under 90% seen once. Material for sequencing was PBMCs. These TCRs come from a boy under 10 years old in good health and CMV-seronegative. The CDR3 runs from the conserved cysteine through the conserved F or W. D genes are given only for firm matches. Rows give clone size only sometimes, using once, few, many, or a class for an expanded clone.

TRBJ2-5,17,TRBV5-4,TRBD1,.,TGTGCCAGCAGCTTGGCTAGGGACAGGGCCATGAAAGAGACCCAGTACTTC,CASSLARDRAMKETQYF
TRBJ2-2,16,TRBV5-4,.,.,TGTGCCAGCAGCTTAAGAGCGGGCGCGAACACCGGGGAGCTGTTTTTT,CASSLRAGANTGELFF
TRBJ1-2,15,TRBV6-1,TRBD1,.,TGTGCCAGCAGTGAAGGGGACAGGGGGAGTTTTGGCTACACCTTC,CASSEGDRGSFGYTF
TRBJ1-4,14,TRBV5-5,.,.,TGTGCCAGCAGCGCCCAGGGTGGCCATGAAAAACTGTTTTTT,CASSAQGGHEKLFF
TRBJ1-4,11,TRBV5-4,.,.,TGTGCCAGCAGCCGGGGAGGGAAACTGTTTTTT,CASSRGGKLFF
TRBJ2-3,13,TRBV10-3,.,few,TGTGCCATCAAAGGGGGAGCCACAGATACGCAGTATTTT,CAIKGGATDTQYF
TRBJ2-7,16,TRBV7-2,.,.,TGTGCCAGCAGCTCAGACGCTACAGCTTCGACCTACGAGCAGTACTTC,CASSSDATASTYEQYF
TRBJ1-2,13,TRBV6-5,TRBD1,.,TGTGCCAGCAGCTCGGGACAGAACTATGGCTACACCTTC,CASSSGQNYGYTF
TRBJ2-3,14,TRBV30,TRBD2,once,TGTGCCTGGAGTGTAGACGCGGGGGGAGATACGCAGTATTTT,CAWSVDAGGDTQYF
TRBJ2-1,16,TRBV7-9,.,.,TGTGCCAGCAGCCTCGGTGGTAGGGGGGGAACCAATGAGCAGTTCTTC,CASSLGGRGGTNEQFF
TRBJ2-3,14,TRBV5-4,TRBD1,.,TGTGCCAGCAGCCCCTACAGGGGCGCAGATACGCAGTATTTT,CASSPYRGADTQYF
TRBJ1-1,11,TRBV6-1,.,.,TGTGCCAGCAGTGACCCAGTGGAAGCTTTCTTT,CASSDPVEAFF
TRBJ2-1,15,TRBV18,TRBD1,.,TGTGCCAGCTCACCCGGGACAGGGACCTACAATGAGCAGTTCTTC,CASSPGTGTYNEQFF
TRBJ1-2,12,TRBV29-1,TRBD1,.,TGCAGCTCAGGGGGCGCGGGCTATGGCTACACCTTC,CSSGGAGYGYTF
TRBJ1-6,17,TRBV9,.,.,TGTGCCAGCAGCGGACGGGACGGGAGCTCCTATAATTCACCCCTCCACTTT,CASSGRDGSSYNSPLHF
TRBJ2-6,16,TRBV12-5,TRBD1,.,TGTGCTAGTGGTTTGAAGACAGGGTCTGGGGCCAACGTCCTGACTTTC,CASGLKTGSGANVLTF
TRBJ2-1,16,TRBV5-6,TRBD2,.,TGTGCCAGCAGCCGATCGGGACTAGCGGGGGGTAATGAGCAGTTCTTC,CASSRSGLAGGNEQFF
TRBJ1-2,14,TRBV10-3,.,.,TGTGCCATTCATGTCGGGGGACCTAGCTATGGCTACACCTTC,CAIHVGGPSYGYTF
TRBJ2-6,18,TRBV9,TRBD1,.,TGTGCCAGCAGCTTGGCCGGGACAGGTAGCCCTGGGGCCAACGTCCTGACTTTC,CASSLAGTGSPGANVLTF
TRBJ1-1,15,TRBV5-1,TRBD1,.,TGCGCCAGCAGCGATCCGGGACAGGCTAACACTGAAGCTTTCTTT,CASSDPGQANTEAFF
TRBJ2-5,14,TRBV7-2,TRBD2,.,TGTGCCAGCAGCCCTAATAGCGGGTCACAGACCCAGTACTTC,CASSPNSGSQTQYF
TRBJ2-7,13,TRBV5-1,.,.,TGCGCCAGCAGCTTGGATTCAGGTAACGAGCAGTACTTC,CASSLDSGNEQYF
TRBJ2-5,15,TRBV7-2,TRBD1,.,TGTGCCAGCAGCTTGGCCGGGACAGCCCAAGAGACCCAGTACTTC,CASSLAGTAQETQYF
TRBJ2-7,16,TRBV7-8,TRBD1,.,TGTGCCAGCAGCTTAGGGCCCGGGACAGGGGTCTACGAGCAGTACTTC,CASSLGPGTGVYEQYF
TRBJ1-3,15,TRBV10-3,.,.,TGTGCCATCAGCCACGAGAAGGGGGCTGGAAACACCATATATTTT,CAISHEKGAGNTIYF
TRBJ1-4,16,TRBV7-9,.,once,TGTGCCAGCAGCTTAAGTCGGGGGGGCCTACCGGAAAAACTGTTTTTT,CASSLSRGGLPEKLFF
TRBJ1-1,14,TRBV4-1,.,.,TGCGCCAGCAGCCCGACCCGACAGAACACTGAAGCTTTCTTT,CASSPTRQNTEAFF
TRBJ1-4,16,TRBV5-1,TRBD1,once,TGCGCCAGCAGCTTGGGGTACGGACAGGGTTATGAAAAACTGTTTTTT,CASSLGYGQGYEKLFF
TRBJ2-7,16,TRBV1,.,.,TGCACCAGCGGCCAAGATTGCGAGCGGTTTCCTTACGAGCAGTACTTC,CTSGQDCERFPYEQYF
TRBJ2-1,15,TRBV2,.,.,TGTGCCAGCAGTTCCACAGGATACCCAAACAATGAGCAGTTCTTC,CASSSTGYPNNEQFF
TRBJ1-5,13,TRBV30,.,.,TGTGCCTGGAGCAGGGCCGGCAATCAGCCCCAGCATTTT,CAWSRAGNQPQHF
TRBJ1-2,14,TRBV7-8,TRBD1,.,TGTGCCAGCAGCTTGACAGGGATTAACTATGGCTACACCTTC,CASSLTGINYGYTF
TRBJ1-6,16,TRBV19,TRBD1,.,TGTGCCAGTACAGTTGGACCCCGGACAGGATACTCACCCCTCCACTTT,CASTVGPRTGYSPLHF
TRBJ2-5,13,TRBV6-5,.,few,TGTGCCAGCAGTTTTCCAGGTTTGGAGACCCAGTACTTC,CASSFPGLETQYF
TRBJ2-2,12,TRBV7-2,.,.,TGTGCCAGCAGCTGGCCCCCCGGGGAGCTGTTTTTT,CASSWPPGELFF
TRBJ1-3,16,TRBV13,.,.,TGTGCCAGCAGCCCCCCCGGGACACTCTCTGGAAACACCATATATTTT,CASSPPGTLSGNTIYF
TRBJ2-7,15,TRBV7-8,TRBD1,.,TGTGCCAGCAGCTCAAACAGGGGGCAGGGATACGAGCAGTACTTC,CASSSNRGQGYEQYF
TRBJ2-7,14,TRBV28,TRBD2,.,TGTGCCAGCAGCCTCACCAGCGGGGCCTACGAGCAGTACTTC,CASSLTSGAYEQYF
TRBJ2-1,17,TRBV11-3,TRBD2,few,TGTGCCAGCAGCCGGGGACTAGCGGGGGGCATAGGGAATGAGCAGTTCTTC,CASSRGLAGGIGNEQFF
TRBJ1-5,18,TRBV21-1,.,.,TGTGCCAGCAGCCCTGCCAGGACAGGGGGCTTTCAGAGGCAGCCCCAGCATTTT,CASSPARTGGFQRQPQHF
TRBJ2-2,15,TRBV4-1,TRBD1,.,TGCGCCAGCAGCCTCCTGACAGGGAAGACCGGGGAGCTGTTTTTT,CASSLLTGKTGELFF
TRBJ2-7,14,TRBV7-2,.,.,TGTGCCAGCAGCCGAGCACCCATCTTCTACGAGCAGTACTTC,CASSRAPIFYEQYF
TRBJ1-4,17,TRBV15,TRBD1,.,TGTGCCACCAGCAGAGCCTTTCCGGGACAGGCTAATGAAAAACTGTTTTTT,CATSRAFPGQANEKLFF